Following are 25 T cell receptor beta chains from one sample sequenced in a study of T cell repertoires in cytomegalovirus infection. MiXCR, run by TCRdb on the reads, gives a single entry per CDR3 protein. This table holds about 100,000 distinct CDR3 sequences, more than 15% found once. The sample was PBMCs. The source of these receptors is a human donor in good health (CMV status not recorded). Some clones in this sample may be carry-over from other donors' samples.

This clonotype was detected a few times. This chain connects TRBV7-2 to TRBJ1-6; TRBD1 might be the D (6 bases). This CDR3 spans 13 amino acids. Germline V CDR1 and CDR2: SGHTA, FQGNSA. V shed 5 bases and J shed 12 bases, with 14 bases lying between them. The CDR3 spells CASSADSLGPLHF. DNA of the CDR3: TGTGCCAGCAGCGCGGACAGTCTGGGACCCCTCCACTTT.

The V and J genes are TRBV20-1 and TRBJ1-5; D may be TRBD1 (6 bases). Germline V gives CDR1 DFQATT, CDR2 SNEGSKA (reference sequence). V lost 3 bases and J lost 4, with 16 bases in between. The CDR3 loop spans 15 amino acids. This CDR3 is CSASWGGQMNQPQHF. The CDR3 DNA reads TGCAGTGCTAGTTGGGGAGGACAGATGAATCAGCCCCAGCATTTT.

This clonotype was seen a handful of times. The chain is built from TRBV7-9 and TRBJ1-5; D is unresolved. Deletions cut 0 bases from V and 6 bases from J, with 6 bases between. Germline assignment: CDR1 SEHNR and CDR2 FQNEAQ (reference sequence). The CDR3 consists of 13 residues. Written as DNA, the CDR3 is TGTGCCAGCAGCTTAGCGGCAGGTCAGCCCCAGCATTTT. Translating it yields CASSLAAGQPQHF.

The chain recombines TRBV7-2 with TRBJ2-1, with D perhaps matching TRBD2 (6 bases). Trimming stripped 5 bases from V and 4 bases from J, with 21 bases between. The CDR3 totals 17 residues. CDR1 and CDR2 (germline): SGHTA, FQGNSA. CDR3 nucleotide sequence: TGTGCCAGCAGCAACAAAGGAACTAGCAAGGGGTACAATGAGCAGTTCTTC. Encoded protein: CASSNKGTSKGYNEQFF.

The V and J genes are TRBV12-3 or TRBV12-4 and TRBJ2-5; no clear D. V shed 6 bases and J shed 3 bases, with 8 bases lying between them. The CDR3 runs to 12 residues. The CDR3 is CASSQTKETQYF. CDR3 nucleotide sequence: TGTGCCAGCAGCCAAACTAAAGAGACCCAGTACTTC.

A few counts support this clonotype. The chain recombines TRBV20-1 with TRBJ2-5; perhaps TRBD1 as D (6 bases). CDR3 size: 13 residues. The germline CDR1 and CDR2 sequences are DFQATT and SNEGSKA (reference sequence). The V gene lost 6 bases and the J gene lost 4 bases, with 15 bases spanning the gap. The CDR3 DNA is TGCAGTGCCATACAGGGCGTACCAGAGACCCAGTACTTC. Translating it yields CSAIQGVPETQYF.

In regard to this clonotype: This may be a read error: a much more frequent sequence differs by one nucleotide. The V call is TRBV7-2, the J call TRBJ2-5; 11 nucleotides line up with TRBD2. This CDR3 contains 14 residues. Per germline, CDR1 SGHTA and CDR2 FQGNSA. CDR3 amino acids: CASSSSGGTETQCF. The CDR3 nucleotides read TGTGCCAGCAGCTCTAGCGGGGGGACGGAGACCCAGTGCTTC.

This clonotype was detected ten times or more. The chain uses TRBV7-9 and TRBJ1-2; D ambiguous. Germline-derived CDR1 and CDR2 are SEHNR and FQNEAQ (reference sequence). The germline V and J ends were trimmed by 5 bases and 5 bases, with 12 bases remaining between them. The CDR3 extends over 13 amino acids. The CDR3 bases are TGTGCCAGCAGCCTGCCTCCGGTGTATGGCTACACCTTC. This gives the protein CASSLPPVYGYTF.

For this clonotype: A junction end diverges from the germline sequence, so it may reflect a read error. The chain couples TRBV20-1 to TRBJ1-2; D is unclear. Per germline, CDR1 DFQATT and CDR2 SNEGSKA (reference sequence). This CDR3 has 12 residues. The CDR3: CSAIAADYSYTF. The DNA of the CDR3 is TGCAGTGCTATAGCGGCAGACTATAGCTACACCTTC.

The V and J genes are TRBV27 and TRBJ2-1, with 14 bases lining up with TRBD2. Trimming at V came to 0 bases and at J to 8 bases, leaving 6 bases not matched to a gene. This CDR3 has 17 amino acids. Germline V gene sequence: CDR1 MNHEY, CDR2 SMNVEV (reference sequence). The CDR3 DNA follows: TGTGCCAGCAGTTTATCGACTAGCGGGGGGGCCAGGTATGAGCAGTTCTTC. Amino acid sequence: CASSLSTSGGARYEQFF.

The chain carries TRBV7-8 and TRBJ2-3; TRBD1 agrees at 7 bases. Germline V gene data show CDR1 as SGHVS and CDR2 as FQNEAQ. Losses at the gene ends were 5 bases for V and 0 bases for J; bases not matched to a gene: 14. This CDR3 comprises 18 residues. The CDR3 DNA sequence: TGTGCCAGCAGCCCACAACAGGGGAGCCACTATAGCACAGATACGCAGTATTTT. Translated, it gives CASSPQQGSHYSTDTQYF.

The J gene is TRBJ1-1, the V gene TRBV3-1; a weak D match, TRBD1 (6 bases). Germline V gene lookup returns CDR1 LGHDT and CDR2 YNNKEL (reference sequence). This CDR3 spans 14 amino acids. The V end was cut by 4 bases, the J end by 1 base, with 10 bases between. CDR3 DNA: TGTGCCAGCAGCCGGGGGCGAGAGAACACTGAAGCTTTCTTT. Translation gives CASSRGRENTEAFF.

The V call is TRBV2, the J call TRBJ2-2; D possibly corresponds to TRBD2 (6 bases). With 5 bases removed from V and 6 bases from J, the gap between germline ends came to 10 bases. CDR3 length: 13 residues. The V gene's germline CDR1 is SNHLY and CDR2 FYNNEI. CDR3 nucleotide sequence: TGTGCCAGCAGTCGGGGGACCGCCGGGGAGCTGTTTTTT. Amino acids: CASSRGTAGELFF.

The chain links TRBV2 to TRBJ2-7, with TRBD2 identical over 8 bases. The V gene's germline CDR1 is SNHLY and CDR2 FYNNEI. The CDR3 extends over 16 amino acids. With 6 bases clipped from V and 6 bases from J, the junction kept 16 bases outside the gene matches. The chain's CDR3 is CASSDGLAGLLCEQYF. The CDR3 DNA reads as TGTGCCAGCAGCGATGGGCTAGCGGGCCTCTTGTGCGAGCAGTACTTC. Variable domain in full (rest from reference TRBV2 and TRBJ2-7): EPEVTQTPSHQVTQMGQEVILRCVPISNHLYFYWYRQILGQKVEFLVSFYNNEISEKSEIFDDQFSVERPDGSNFTLKIRSTKLEDSAMYFCASSDGLAGLLCEQYFGPGTRLTVT.

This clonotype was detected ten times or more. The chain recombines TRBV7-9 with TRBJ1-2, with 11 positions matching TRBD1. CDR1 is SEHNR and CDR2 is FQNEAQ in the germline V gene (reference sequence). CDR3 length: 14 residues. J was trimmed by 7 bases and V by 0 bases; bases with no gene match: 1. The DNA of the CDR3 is TGTGCCAGCAGCTTAGCCGGGACAGGGGGTGGCTACACCTTC. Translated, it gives CASSLAGTGGGYTF.

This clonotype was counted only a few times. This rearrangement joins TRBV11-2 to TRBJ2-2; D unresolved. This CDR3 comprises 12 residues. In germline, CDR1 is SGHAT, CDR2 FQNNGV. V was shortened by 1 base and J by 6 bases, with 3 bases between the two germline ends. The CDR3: CASSLGAGELFF. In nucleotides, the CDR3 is TGTGCCAGCAGCTTAGGAGCCGGGGAGCTGTTTTTT. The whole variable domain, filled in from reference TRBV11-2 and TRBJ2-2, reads EAGVAQSPRYKIIEKRQSVAFWCNPISGHATLYWYQQILGQGPKLLIQFQNNGVVDDSQLPKDRFSAERLKGVDSTLKIQPAKLEDSAVYLCASSLGAGELFFGEGSRLTVL.

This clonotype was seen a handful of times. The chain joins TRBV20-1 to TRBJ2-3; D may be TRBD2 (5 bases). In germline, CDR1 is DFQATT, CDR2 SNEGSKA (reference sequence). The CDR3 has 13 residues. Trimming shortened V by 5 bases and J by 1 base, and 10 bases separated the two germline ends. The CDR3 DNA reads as TGCAGTGCTTCCACCGGGGGCACAGATACGCAGTATTTT. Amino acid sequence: CSASTGGTDTQYF.

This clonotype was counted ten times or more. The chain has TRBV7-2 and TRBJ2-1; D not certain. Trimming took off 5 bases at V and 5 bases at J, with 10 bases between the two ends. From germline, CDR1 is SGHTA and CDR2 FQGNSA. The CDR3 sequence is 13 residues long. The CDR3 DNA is TGTGCCAGCAGCCCTGGGTTACACAATGAGCAGTTCTTC. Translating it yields CASSPGLHNEQFF.

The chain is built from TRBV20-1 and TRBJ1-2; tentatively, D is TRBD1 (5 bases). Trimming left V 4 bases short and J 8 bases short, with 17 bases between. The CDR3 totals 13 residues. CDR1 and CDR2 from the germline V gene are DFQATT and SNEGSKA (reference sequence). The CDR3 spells CSANPPGPRGYTF. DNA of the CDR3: TGCAGTGCTAATCCCCCGGGACCTAGAGGCTACACCTTC.

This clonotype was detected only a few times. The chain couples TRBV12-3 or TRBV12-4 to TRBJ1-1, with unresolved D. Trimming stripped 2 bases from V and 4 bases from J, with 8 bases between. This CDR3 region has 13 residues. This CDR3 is CASSLRGTTEAFF. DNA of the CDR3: TGTGCCAGCAGTTTACGGGGTACCACTGAAGCTTTCTTT.

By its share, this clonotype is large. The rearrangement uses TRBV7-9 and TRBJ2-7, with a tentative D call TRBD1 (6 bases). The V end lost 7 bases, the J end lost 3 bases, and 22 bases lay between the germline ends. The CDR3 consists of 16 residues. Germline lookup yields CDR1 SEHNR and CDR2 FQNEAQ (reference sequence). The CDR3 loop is CASIPQGIASHYEQYF. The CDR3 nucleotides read TGTGCCAGCATCCCCCAGGGGATCGCTTCCCACTACGAGCAGTACTTC.

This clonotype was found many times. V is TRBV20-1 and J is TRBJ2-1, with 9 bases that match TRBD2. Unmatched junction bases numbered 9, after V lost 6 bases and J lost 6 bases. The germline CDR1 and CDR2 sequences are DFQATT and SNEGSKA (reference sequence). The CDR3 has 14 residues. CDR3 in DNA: TGCAGTGCCCCGATACAGCGGGGGGTCAATGAGCAGTTCTTC. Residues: CSAPIQRGVNEQFF.

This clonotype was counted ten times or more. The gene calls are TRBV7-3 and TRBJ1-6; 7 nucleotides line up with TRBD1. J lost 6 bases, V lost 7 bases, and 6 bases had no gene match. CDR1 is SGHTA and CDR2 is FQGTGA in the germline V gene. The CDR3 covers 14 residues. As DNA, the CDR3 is TGTGCCAGCAACGAAGGGGGCTCTAATTCACCCCTCCACTTT. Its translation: CASNEGGSNSPLHF.

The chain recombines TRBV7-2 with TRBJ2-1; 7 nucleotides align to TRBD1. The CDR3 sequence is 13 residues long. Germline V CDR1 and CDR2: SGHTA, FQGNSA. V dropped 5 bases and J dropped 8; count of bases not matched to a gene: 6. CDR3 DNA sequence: TGTGCCAGCAGCCCGGGGACAGAGGATGAGCAGTTCTTC. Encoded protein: CASSPGTEDEQFF.

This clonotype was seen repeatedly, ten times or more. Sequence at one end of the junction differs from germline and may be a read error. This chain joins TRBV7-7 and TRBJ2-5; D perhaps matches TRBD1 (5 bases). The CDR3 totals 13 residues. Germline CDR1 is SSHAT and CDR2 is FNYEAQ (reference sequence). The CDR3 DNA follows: TGTGCTAGCAGCTCCGGACAAGGACAGACCCAGTACTTC. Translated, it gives CASSSGQGQTQYF.